These T cell receptor beta chains were read from a single sample in a study of OX40 agonist ivuxolimab in advanced cancers. The protocol was immunoSEQ multiplex PCR, while the TCRdb copy is restricted to in-frame clones and leaves out a portion. The profile covers 15,000 to 20,000 clones, with approximately 79% appearing a single time and 14% taken by the ten largest. This specimen consisted of CD4+ or CD8+ T cells sorted from blood, obtained in a trial of the OX40 agonist ivuxolimab. All receptors derive from an adult with an advanced solid tumor such as melanoma, head and neck, liver or kidney cancer. The CDR3 runs from the conserved cysteine through the conserved F or W.

v_call: TRBV28
j_call: TRBJ1-4
cdr3_aa: CASSSTGRLGEKLFF

v_call: TRBV4-1
j_call: TRBJ1-5
cdr3_aa: CASSQDLSQLIRPQHF

v_call: TRBV6-5
j_call: TRBJ2-7
cdr3_aa: CASSRGQGVTYEQYF

v_call: TRBV5-1
j_call: TRBJ1-4
cdr3_aa: CASSLDSGPGPLQELFF

v_call: TRBV7-6
j_call: TRBJ2-1
cdr3_aa: CASSPTQGSSSEQFF

v_call: TRBV10-3
j_call: TRBJ1-1
cdr3_aa: CATQGASEAFF

v_call: TRBV27
j_call: TRBJ1-2
cdr3_aa: CASSRGVLNYGYTF

v_call: TRBV27
j_call: TRBJ2-7
cdr3_aa: CASSLSRGTYEQYF

v_call: TRBV6-1
j_call: TRBJ2-1
cdr3_aa: CASRARDRVHNEQFF

v_call: TRBV28
j_call: TRBJ1-5
cdr3_aa: CASSFGRGQPQHF

v_call: TRBV28
j_call: TRBJ2-7
cdr3_aa: CASSFGPSYEQYF

v_call: TRBV2
j_call: TRBJ1-4
cdr3_aa: CASRITWGTEKLFF

v_call: TRBV2
j_call: TRBJ1-6
cdr3_aa: CASKGQGYSPLHF

v_call: TRBV6-6
j_call: TRBJ2-7
cdr3_aa: CASSWTSGSYEQYF

v_call: TRBV7-6
j_call: TRBJ2-2
cdr3_aa: CASSYTSDLGELFF

v_call: TRBV28
j_call: TRBJ1-1
cdr3_aa: CASRSQGLFTREAFF

v_call: TRBV11-2
j_call: TRBJ2-1
cdr3_aa: CASSFNQRTGEQFF

v_call: TRBV7-8
j_call: TRBJ1-1
cdr3_aa: CASSFLDRGTEAFF

v_call: TRBV7-9
j_call: TRBJ2-3
cdr3_aa: CASSPIGQPSSTDTQYF

v_call: TRBV9
j_call: TRBJ1-3
cdr3_aa: CASSAEQGLGGNTIYF

v_call: TRBV18
j_call: TRBJ2-1
cdr3_aa: CASSQRRPYNEQFF

v_call: TRBV28
j_call: TRBJ1-1
cdr3_aa: CASSSRTENTEAFF

v_call: TRBV2
j_call: TRBJ2-7
cdr3_aa: CASSPYLQGPEQYF

v_call: TRBV6-4
j_call: TRBJ1-1
cdr3_aa: CASSESTGTEAFF

v_call: TRBV7-9
j_call: TRBJ1-4
cdr3_aa: CASSPQAATNEKLFF

v_call: TRBV5-1
j_call: TRBJ1-6
cdr3_aa: CASRVGQGQSPLHF

v_call: TRBV15
j_call: TRBJ2-5
cdr3_aa: CATSRGAQETQYF

v_call: TRBV9
j_call: TRBJ1-1
cdr3_aa: CASSVHGGVTEAFF

v_call: TRBV4-1
j_call: TRBJ1-5
cdr3_aa: CASSQVGGNQPQHF

v_call: TRBV2
j_call: TRBJ1-2
cdr3_aa: CASQGGYTF

v_call: TRBV9
j_call: TRBJ1-1
cdr3_aa: CASSELTGVGTEAFF

v_call: TRBV5-1
j_call: TRBJ2-5
cdr3_aa: CASSLAGPGTQYF

v_call: TRBV18
j_call: TRBJ2-7
cdr3_aa: CASSGGTESYEQYF

v_call: TRBV7-2
j_call: TRBJ2-3
cdr3_aa: CASAMSSGRADTQYF

v_call: TRBV5-5
j_call: TRBJ2-1
cdr3_aa: CASSLESSGVNEQFF

v_call: TRBV2
j_call: TRBJ1-1
cdr3_aa: CASRIPGQLEAFF